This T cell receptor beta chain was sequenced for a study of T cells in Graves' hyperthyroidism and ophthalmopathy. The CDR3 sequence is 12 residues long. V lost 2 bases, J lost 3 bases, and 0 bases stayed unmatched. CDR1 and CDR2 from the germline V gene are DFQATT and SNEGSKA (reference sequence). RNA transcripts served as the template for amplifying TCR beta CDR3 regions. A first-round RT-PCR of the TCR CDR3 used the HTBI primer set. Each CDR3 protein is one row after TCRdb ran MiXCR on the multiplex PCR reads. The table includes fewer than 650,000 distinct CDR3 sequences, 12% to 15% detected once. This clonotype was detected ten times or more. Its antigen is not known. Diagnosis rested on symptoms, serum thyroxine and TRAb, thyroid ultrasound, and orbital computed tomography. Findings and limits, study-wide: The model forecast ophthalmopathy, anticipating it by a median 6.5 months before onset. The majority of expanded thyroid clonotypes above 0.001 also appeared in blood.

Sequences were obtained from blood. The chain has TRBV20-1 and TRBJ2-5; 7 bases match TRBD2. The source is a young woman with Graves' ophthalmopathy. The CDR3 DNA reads TGCAGTGCTAGACTAGCGGAAGAGACCCAGTACTTC. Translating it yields CSARLAEETQYF.